The 25 T cell receptor beta chains presented below share a single source sample, sequenced in a study of shared clonotypes between healthy human individuals. Naive CD8 isolation took CD45RO-negative cells positively selected for CCR7 and excluded terminally differentiated effector memory CD45RA+ cells. Assay: immunoSEQ multiplex PCR; the TCRdb copy retains only in-frame clones and omits some. In the table there are 1.5 million to 2.5 million clones, approximately 94% of which are singletons. The sample taken for sequencing was naive CD8+ T cells sorted from blood. The receptors originated from a young man in good health.

The rearrangement joins TRBV13 to TRBJ2-3; D not resolved. CDR3 size: 14 residues. Deletions cut 5 bases from V and 3 bases from J, with 12 bases between. CDR1 is PRHDT, CDR2 FYEKMQ, per germline (reference sequence). The CDR3 spells CASSGPEATDTQYF. CDR3 in DNA: TGTGCCAGCAGCGGTCCTGAGGCGACAGATACGCAGTATTTT.

This chain uses TRBV19 with TRBJ1-5, with 7 bases aligning to TRBD1. Trimming at V came to 0 bases and at J to 0 bases, leaving 8 bases not matched to a gene. The CDR3 has 18 residues. Germline values: CDR1 LNHDA, CDR2 SQIVND (reference sequence). In nucleotides, the CDR3 is TGTGCCAGTAGTATAGATTACGGACAGGAACTTAGCAATCAGCCCCAGCATTTT. This encodes CASSIDYGQELSNQPQHF.

A single count supports this clone. This CDR3 reads CASSQGTPAPAYGYTF. The CDR3 region has the DNA TGCGCCAGCAGCCAAGGGACCCCCGCCCCGGCCTATGGCTACACCTTC. The chain is built from TRBV4-1 and TRBJ1-2; no clear D gene. CDR3 size: 16 residues. V dropped 1 base and J dropped 4 bases, with 16 bases sitting between them. The V gene's germline CDR1 is MGHRA and CDR2 YSYEKL.

This clone has just a few counts. The chain joins TRBV9 to TRBJ1-5, with 7 nucleotides matching TRBD1. CDR3 length: 15 amino acids. V trimming: 3 bases; J trimming: 5 bases; junction bases outside the gene matches: 8. The germline CDR1 and CDR2 sequences are SGDLS and YYNGEE. CDR3 sequence: CASSGEGQIDQPQHF. CDR3 coding DNA: TGTGCCAGCAGCGGCGAGGGACAGATCGATCAGCCCCAGCATTTT.

This clone was seen just once. The genes are TRBV7-2 and TRBJ1-2, with D perhaps TRBD1 (5 bases). Trimming took off 2 bases at V and 3 bases at J, with 10 bases between the two ends. CDR3 length: 14 residues. Germline V gene sequence: CDR1 SGHTA, CDR2 FQGNSA. The CDR3 loop reads CASSLPGSDYGYTF. The CDR3 coding sequence is TGTGCCAGCAGCTTACCAGGGTCAGACTATGGCTACACCTTC.

V usage is TRBV27 and J usage is TRBJ2-7, with D possibly TRBD1 on 5 matching bases. The CDR3 is 14 residues long. Germline lookup yields CDR1 MNHEY and CDR2 SMNVEV (reference sequence). Trimming took off 6 bases at V and 0 bases at J, with 12 bases between the two ends. The CDR3 sequence is CASSHYRSSYEQYF. As DNA, the CDR3 is TGTGCCAGCAGCCATTACAGGAGCTCCTACGAGCAGTACTTC.

The V and J genes are TRBV9 and TRBJ2-1; D is ambiguous. The CDR3 runs to 12 residues. Per the germline V gene, CDR1 is SGDLS and CDR2 is YYNGEE. Trimming took off 1 base at V and 5 bases at J, with 4 bases between the two ends. The CDR3 bases are TGTGCCAGCAGCGTATCGGACAATGAGCAGTTCTTC. Translated, it gives CASSVSDNEQFF.

This chain connects TRBV4-1 to TRBJ1-4; possible D gene TRBD1, 6 bases. V lost 1 base and J 8 bases, leaving 14 bases between the germline ends. The CDR3 is 15 residues long. Germline V gives CDR1 MGHRA, CDR2 YSYEKL. The CDR3 loop is CASSQVQGLREKLFF. The CDR3 coding sequence is TGCGCCAGCAGCCAAGTACAGGGCCTTCGCGAAAAACTGTTTTTT.

This sequence joins TRBV28 and TRBJ2-7; the D is unclear. The CDR3 is 15 amino acids. In germline, CDR1 is MDHEN, CDR2 SYDVKM. V was clipped by 4 bases and J by 3 bases, with 16 bases between them. The CDR3 region has the DNA TGTGCCAGCAGTTCGCTTACATTGCTTCACTACGAGCAGTACTTC. It encodes CASSSLTLLHYEQYF.

Concerning this clone itself: Other DNA sequences of this sample code for an identical CDR3. V usage is TRBV5-6 and J usage is TRBJ2-2; TRBD2 might be the D (5 bases). This CDR3 is 14 amino acids long. The germline V gene encodes CDR1 SGHDT and CDR2 YYEEEE. The V end was cut by 5 bases, the J end by 0 bases, with 8 bases between. The CDR3 region has the DNA TGTGCCAGCAGTCTAGCTTCGAACACCGGGGAGCTGTTTTTT. This translates into CASSLASNTGELFF. Full variable domain (remainder filled in from reference TRBV5-6 and TRBJ2-2): DAGVTQSPTHLIKTRGQQVTLRCSPKSGHDTVSWYQQALGQGPQFIFQYYEEEERQRGNFPDRFSGHQFPNYSSELNVNALLLGDSALYLCASSLASNTGELFFGEGSRLTVL.

The V and J genes are TRBV7-9 and TRBJ1-3, with D perhaps TRBD1 (6 bases). The CDR3 length is 16 residues. V was pared by 5 bases and J by 0 bases, with 14 bases between. Germline V gives CDR1 SEHNR, CDR2 FQNEAQ (reference sequence). CDR3 in DNA: TGTGCCAGCAGCGGGGTCCGGGGGCCCTCTGGAAACACCATATATTTT. This encodes CASSGVRGPSGNTIYF.

Details on this clone: At the DNA level, this CDR3 is encoded by other sequences in the same sample as well. The chain has TRBV7-9 and TRBJ2-5, with D maybe TRBD1 (5 bases). Germline V CDR1 and CDR2: SEHNR, FQNEAQ (reference sequence). The CDR3 sequence is 14 residues long. V was clipped by 2 bases and J by 2 bases, with 9 bases between them. Here the CDR3 DNA reads TGTGCCAGCAGCTTAAGACAGCCGCAAGAGACCCAGTACTTC. This translates into CASSLRQPQETQYF. Complete variable domain (other parts from reference TRBV7-9 and TRBJ2-5): DTGVSQNPRHKITKRGQNVTFRCDPISEHNRLYWYRQTLGQGPEFLTYFQNEAQLEKSRLLSDRFSAERPKGSFSTLEIQRTEQGDSAMYLCASSLRQPQETQYFGPGTRLLVL.

This rearrangement joins TRBV27 to TRBJ2-1, with D unresolved. V lost 2 bases to trimming and J lost 4 bases, with 12 bases between them. Germline loops: CDR1 MNHEY, CDR2 SMNVEV (reference sequence). The CDR3 consists of 15 residues. CDR3: CASSLGPPDYNEQFF. CDR3 in DNA: TGTGCCAGCAGTTTAGGGCCTCCCGATTACAATGAGCAGTTCTTC.

The chain carries TRBV4-1 and TRBJ1-2; 7 positions agree with TRBD1. Germline CDR1 reads MGHRA; CDR2 reads YSYEKL. With 0 bases clipped from V and 6 bases from J, the junction kept 10 bases outside the gene matches. The CDR3 is 16 amino acids. CDR3 residues: CASSQDDWQGGDGYTF. CDR3 coding DNA: TGCGCCAGCAGCCAAGATGACTGGCAGGGGGGGGATGGCTACACCTTC.

This clone was detected only once. The J gene is TRBJ1-1, the V gene TRBV29-1; tentatively, D is TRBD1 (5 bases). The V end was cut by 0 bases, the J end by 0 bases, with 17 bases between. This CDR3 spans 17 amino acids. Germline CDR1 SQVTM, CDR2 ANQGSEA. The CDR3 DNA reads TGCAGCGTTGAAGATCGAATGTCCGGGGCTGTGAACACTGAAGCTTTCTTT. Protein product: CSVEDRMSGAVNTEAFF.

This chain uses TRBV5-4 with TRBJ2-7, with D hard to call. This CDR3 has 12 amino acids. With 5 bases removed from V and 6 bases from J, the gap between germline ends came to 12 bases. The germline gives CDR1 SGHNT, CDR2 YYREEE (reference sequence). CDR3 protein: CASSSYLGEQYF. In nucleotides, the CDR3 is TGTGCCAGCAGTTCATACCTGGGCGAGCAGTACTTC.

This sequence joins TRBV29-1 and TRBJ2-2; 11 bases align to TRBD1. CDR1 is SQVTM and CDR2 is ANQGSEA in the germline V gene. Germline trimming cut 6 bases from V and 7 bases from J; bases unmatched to any gene: 13. The CDR3 contains 16 residues. The CDR3 sequence is CSVGGGQGAEDGELFF. The CDR3 bases are TGCAGCGTGGGCGGAGGACAGGGGGCAGAGGACGGGGAGCTGTTTTTT.

The chain carries TRBV19 and TRBJ2-7, with TRBD2 matching over 10 bases. CDR1 LNHDA and CDR2 SQIVND come from the germline V gene (reference sequence). The CDR3 extends over 14 amino acids. V shed 3 bases and J 5 bases; nucleotides not matched to a gene: 4. CDR3 nucleotide sequence: TGTGCCAGTAGTATGCTAGCGGGAGTGGACGAGCAGTACTTC. As protein: CASSMLAGVDEQYF.

V and J are TRBV6-6 and TRBJ2-1, with D maybe TRBD1 (5 bases). The CDR3 sequence is 15 residues long. CDR1 and CDR2 from the germline V gene are MNHNY and SVGAGI (reference sequence). V lost 4 bases to trimming and J lost 3 bases, with 13 bases between them. CDR3 DNA: TGTGCCAGCAGTTTAGAGAAAAGGGGCTACAATGAGCAGTTCTTC. It specifies CASSLEKRGYNEQFF.

As for this clone: Other DNA sequences in the sample encode the same CDR3. This sequence joins TRBV2 and TRBJ2-7; D gene unclear. The CDR3 consists of 12 residues. The germline V and J ends were trimmed by 4 bases and 2 bases, with 6 bases remaining between them. CDR1 is SNHLY and CDR2 is FYNNEI in the germline V gene. DNA of the CDR3: TGTGCCAGCAGTGGTGAAGCCTACGAGCAGTACTTC. This sequence encodes CASSGEAYEQYF.

This rearrangement joins TRBV27 to TRBJ2-2; no clear D gene. Germline V gene sequence: CDR1 MNHEY, CDR2 SMNVEV (reference sequence). V gave up 6 bases and J gave up 3 bases, with 20 bases separating them. The CDR3 has 17 residues. CDR3 residues: CASSPYGRELDTGELFF. The CDR3 DNA follows: TGTGCCAGCAGCCCTTACGGTCGAGAGTTGGACACCGGGGAGCTGTTTTTT.

J is TRBJ2-7 and V is TRBV25-1; D is uncertain. The V end lost 7 bases, the J end lost 8 bases, and 9 bases lay between the germline ends. In germline, CDR1 is MGHDK, CDR2 SYGVNS. The CDR3 runs to 10 residues. The CDR3 DNA reads as TGTGCCAGCAAGACCGGCCAGCAGTACTTC. It encodes CASKTGQQYF.

V usage is TRBV28 and J usage is TRBJ1-2; TRBD1 agrees at 8 bases. Germline V gene sequence: CDR1 MDHEN, CDR2 SYDVKM. The J segment lost 5 bases and the V segment lost 4 bases, leaving 15 bases of the junction unmatched. This CDR3 spans 17 amino acids. DNA of the CDR3: TGTGCCAGCAGTTACCACCCCGAGGACAGGGAACGGTATGGCTACACCTTC. Residues: CASSYHPEDRERYGYTF.

The chain couples TRBV4-1 to TRBJ2-4; D is uncertain. Germline loops: CDR1 MGHRA, CDR2 YSYEKL. The CDR3 length is 16 residues. Between the trimmed V and J ends, which lost 1 base and 0 bases, there was a span of 10 bases. The CDR3 loop reads CASSQGQWLAKNIQYF. The CDR3 DNA reads as TGCGCCAGCAGCCAAGGCCAGTGGCTAGCCAAAAACATTCAGTACTTC.

The chain couples TRBV14 to TRBJ1-2; TRBD1 matches at 9 bases. Trimming took 0 bases from V and 4 from J; bases not matched to a gene: 3. The CDR3 is 15 amino acids. Germline CDR1 and CDR2: SGHDN and FVKESK. CDR3 residues: CASSQERTGVYGYTF. CDR3 in DNA: TGTGCCAGCAGCCAAGAAAGGACAGGGGTCTATGGCTACACCTTC.